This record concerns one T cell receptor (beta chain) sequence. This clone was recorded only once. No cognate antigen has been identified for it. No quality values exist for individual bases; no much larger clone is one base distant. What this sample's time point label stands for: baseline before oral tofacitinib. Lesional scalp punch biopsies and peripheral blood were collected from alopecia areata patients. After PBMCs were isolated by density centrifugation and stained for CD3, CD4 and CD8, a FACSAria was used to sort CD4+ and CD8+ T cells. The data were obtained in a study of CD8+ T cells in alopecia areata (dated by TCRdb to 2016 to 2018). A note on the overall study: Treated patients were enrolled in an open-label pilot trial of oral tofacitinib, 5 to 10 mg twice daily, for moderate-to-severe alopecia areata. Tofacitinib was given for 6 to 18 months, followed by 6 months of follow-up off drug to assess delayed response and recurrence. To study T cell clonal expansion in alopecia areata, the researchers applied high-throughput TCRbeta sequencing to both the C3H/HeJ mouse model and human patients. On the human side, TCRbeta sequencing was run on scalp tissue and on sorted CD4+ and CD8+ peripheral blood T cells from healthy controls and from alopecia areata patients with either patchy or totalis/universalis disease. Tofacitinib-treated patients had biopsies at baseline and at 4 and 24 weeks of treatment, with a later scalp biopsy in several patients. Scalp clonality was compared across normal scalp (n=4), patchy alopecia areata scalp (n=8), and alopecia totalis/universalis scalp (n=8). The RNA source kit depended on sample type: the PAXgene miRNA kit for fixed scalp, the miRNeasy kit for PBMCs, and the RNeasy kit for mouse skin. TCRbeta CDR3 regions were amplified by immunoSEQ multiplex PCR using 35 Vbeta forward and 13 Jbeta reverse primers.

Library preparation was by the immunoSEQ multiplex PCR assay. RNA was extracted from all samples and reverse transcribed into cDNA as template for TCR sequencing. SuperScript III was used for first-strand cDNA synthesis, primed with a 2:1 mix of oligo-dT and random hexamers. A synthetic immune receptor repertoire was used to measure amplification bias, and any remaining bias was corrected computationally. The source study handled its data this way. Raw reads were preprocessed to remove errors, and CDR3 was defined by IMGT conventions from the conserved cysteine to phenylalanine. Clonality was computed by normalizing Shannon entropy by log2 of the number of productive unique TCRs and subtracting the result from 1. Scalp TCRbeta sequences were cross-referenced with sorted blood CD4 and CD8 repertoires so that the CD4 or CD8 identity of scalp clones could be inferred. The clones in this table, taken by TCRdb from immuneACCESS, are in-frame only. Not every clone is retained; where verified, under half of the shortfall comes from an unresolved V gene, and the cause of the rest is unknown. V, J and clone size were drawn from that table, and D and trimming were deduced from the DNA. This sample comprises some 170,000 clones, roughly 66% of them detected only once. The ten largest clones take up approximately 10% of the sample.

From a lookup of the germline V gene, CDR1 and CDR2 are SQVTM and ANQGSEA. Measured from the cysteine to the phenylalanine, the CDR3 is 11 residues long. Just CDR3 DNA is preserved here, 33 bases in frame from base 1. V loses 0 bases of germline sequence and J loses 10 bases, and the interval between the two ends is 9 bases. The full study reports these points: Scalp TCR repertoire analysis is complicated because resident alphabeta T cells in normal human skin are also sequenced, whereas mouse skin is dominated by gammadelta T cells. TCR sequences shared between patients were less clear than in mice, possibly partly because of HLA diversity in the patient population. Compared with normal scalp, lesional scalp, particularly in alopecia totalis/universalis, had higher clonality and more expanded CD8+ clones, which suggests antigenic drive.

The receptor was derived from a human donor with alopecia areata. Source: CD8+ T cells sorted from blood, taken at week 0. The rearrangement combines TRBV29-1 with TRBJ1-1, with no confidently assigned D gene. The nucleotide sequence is TGCAGCGTTGAAGATCTCTTGGGAGCTTTCTTT. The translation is CSVEDLLGAFF.